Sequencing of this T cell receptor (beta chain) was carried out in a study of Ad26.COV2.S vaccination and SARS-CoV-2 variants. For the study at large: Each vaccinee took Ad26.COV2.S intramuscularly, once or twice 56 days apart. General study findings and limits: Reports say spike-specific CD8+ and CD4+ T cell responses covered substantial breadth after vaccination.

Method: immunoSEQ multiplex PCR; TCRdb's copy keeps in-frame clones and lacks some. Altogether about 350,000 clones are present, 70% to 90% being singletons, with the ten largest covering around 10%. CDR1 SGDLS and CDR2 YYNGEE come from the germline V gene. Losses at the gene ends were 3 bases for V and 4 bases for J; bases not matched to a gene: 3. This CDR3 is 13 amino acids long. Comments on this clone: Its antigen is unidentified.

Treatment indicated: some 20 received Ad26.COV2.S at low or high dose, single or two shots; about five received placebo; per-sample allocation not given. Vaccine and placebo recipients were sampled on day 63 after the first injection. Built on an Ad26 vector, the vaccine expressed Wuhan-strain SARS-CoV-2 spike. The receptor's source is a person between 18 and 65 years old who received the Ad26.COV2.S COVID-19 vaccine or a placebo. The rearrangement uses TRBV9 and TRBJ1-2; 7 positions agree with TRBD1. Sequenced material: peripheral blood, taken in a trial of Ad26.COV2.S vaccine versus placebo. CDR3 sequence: CASSATGVYGYTF. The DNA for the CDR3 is TGTGCCAGCAGCGCCACAGGGGTCTATGGCTACACCTTC.